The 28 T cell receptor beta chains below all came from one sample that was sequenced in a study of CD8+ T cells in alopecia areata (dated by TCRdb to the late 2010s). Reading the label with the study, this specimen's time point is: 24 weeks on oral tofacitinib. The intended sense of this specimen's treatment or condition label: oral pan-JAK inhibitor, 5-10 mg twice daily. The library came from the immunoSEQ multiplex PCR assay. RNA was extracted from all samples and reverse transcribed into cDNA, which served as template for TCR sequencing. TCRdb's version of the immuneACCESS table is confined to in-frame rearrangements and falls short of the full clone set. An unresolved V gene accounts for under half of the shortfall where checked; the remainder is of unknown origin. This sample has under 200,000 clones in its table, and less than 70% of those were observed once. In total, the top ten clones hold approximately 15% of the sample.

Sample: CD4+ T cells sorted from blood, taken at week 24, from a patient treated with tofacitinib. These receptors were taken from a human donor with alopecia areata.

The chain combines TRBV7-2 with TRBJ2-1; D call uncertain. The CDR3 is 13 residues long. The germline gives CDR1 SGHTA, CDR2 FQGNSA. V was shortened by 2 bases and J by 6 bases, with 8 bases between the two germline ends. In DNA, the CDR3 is TGTGCCAGCAGCTTATCGGGCGCCAATGAGCAGTTCTTC. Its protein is CASSLSGANEQFF.

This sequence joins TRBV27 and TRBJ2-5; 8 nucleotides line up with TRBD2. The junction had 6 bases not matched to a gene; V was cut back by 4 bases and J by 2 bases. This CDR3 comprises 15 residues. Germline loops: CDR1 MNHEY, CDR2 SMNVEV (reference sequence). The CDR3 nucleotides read TGTGCCAGCAGTTCGACGGGAGGGAGGCAAGAGACCCAGTACTTC. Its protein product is CASSSTGGRQETQYF.

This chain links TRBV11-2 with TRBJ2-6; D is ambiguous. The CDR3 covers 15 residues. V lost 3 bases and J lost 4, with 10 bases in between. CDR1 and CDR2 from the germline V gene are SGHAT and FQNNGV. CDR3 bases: TGTGCCAGCAGCTTCTCTTCAAGGGGGGCCAACGTCCTGACTTTC. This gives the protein CASSFSSRGANVLTF.

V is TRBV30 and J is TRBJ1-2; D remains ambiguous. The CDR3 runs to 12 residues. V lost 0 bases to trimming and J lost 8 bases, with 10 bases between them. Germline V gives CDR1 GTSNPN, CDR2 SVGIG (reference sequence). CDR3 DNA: TGTGCCTGGAGTGTAAACCTGAGAGGCTACACCTTC. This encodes CAWSVNLRGYTF.

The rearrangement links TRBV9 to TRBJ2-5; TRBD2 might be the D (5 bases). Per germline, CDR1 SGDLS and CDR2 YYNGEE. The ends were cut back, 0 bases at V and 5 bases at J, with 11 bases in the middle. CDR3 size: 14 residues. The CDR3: CASSVEPSGETQYF. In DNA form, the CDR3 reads TGTGCCAGCAGCGTAGAACCCTCGGGGGAGACCCAGTACTTC.

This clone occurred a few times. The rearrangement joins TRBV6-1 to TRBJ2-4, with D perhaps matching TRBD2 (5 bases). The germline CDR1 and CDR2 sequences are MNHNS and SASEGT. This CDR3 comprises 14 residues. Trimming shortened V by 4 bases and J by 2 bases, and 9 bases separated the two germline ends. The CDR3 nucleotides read TGTGCCAGCAGTGCGGGGTTCACCAAAAACATTCAGTACTTC. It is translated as CASSAGFTKNIQYF.

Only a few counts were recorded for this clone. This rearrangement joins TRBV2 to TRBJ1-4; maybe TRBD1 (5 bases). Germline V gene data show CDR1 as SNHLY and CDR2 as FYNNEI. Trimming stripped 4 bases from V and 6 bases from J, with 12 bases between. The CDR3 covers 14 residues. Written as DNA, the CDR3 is TGTGCCAGCAGTGTGACAGCCAGAGATGAAAAACTGTTTTTT. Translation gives CASSVTARDEKLFF.

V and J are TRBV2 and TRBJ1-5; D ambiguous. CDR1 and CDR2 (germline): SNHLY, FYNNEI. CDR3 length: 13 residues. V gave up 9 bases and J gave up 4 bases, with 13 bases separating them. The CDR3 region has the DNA TGTGCCAGTACTCCGTCCGTAAATCAGCCCCAGCATTTT. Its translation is CASTPSVNQPQHF.

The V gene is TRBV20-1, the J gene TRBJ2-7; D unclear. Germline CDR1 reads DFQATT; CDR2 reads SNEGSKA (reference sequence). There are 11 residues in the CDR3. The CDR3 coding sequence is TGCAGCGCAGTAGGGATAAACGAGCAGTACTTC. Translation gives CSAVGINEQYF.

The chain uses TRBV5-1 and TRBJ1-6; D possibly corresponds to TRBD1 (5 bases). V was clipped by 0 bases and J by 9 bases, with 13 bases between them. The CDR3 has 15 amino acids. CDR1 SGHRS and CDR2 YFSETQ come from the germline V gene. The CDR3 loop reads CASSLDIGEGSPLHF. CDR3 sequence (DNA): TGCGCCAGCAGCTTGGATATAGGGGAGGGTTCACCCCTCCACTTT. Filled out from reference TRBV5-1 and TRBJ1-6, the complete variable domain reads KAGVTQTPRYLIKTRGQQVTLSCSPISGHRSVSWYQQTPGQGLQFLFEYFSETQRNKGNFPGRFSGRQFSNSRSEMNVSTLELGDSALYLCASSLDIGEGSPLHFGNGTRLTVT.

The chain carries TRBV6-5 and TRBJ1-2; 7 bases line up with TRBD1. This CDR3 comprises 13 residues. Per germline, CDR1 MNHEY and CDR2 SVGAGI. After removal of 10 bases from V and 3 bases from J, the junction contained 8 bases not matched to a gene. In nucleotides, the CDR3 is TGTGCCACCCAAACAGGGGTAGACTATGGCTACACCTTC. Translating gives CATQTGVDYGYTF.

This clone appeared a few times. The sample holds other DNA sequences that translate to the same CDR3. CDR3 nucleotide sequence: TGCAGCGTTGGGGGATCAGATACGCAGTATTTT. Translated, it gives CSVGGSDTQYF. The chain uses TRBV29-1 and TRBJ2-3; the D is unclear. Trimming took off 4 bases at V and 4 bases at J, with 6 bases between the two ends. This CDR3 region has 11 residues. Germline V gene lookup returns CDR1 SQVTM and CDR2 ANQGSEA.

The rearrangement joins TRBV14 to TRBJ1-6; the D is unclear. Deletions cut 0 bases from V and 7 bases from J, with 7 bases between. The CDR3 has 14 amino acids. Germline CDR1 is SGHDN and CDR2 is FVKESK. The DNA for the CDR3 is TGTGCCAGCAGCCAAGATCGTGGAAATTCACCCCTCCACTTT. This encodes CASSQDRGNSPLHF. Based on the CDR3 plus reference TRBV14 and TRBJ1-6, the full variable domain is EAGVTQFPSHSVIEKGQTVTLRCDPISGHDNLYWYRRVMGKEIKFLLHFVKESKQDESGMPNNRFLAERTGGTYSTLKVQPAELEDSGVYFCASSQDRGNSPLHFGNGTRLTVT.

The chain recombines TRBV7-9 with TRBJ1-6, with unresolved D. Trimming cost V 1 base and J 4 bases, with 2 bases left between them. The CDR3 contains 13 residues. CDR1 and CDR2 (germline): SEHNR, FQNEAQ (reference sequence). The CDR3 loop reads CASSLGYNSPLHF. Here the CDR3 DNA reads TGTGCCAGCAGCTTAGGGTATAATTCACCCCTCCACTTT. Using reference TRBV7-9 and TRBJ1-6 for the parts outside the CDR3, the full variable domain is DTGVSQNPRHKITKRGQNVTFRCDPISEHNRLYWYRQTLGQGPEFLTYFQNEAQLEKSRLLSDRFSAERPKGSFSTLEIQRTEQGDSAMYLCASSLGYNSPLHFGNGTRLTVT.

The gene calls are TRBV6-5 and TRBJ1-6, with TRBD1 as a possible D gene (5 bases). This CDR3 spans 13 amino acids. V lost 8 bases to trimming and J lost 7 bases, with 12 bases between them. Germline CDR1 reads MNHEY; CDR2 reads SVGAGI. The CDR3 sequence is CASRGTGNSPLHF. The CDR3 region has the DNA TGTGCCAGCCGAGGGACGGGGAATTCACCCCTCCACTTT.

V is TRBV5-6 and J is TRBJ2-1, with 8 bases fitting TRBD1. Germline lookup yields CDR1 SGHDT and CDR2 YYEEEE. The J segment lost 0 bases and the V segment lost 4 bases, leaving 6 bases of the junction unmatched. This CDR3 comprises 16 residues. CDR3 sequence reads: CASSRWTGSSYNEQFF. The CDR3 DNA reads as TGTGCCAGCAGCCGGTGGACAGGGAGCTCCTACAATGAGCAGTTCTTC.

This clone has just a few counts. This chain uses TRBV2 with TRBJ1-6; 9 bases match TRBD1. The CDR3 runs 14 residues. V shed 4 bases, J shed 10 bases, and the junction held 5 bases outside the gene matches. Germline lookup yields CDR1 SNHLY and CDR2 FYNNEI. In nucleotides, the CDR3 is TGTGCCAGCAGTGTGGACAGGGGAGGGTCACCCCTCCACTTT. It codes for CASSVDRGGSPLHF.

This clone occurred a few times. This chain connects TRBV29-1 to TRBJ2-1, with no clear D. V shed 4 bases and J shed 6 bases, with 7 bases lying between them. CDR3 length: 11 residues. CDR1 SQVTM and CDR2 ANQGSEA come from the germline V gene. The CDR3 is CSVVTTNEQFF. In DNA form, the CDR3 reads TGCAGCGTTGTAACTACCAATGAGCAGTTCTTC.

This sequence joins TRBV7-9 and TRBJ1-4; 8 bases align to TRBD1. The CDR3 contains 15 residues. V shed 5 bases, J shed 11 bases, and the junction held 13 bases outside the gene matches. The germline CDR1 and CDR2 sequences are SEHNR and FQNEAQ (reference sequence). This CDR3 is CASSPGQGTGGKLFF. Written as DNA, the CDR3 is TGTGCCAGCAGCCCCGGACAGGGAACAGGCGGGAAACTGTTTTTT. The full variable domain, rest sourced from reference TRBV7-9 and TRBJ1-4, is DTGVSQNPRHKITKRGQNVTFRCDPISEHNRLYWYRQTLGQGPEFLTYFQNEAQLEKSRLLSDRFSAERPKGSFSTLEIQRTEQGDSAMYLCASSPGQGTGGKLFFGSGTQLSVL.

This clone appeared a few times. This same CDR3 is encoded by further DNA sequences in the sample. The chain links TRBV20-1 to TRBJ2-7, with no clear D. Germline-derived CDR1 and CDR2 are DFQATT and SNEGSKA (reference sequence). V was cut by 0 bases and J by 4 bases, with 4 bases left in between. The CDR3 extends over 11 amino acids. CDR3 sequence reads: CSARDGYEQYF. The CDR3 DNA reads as TGCAGTGCTAGAGATGGGTACGAGCAGTACTTC.

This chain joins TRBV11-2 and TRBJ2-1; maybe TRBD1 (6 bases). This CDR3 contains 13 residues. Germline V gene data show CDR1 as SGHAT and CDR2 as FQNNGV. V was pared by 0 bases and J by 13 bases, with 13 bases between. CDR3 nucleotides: TGTGCCAGCAGCTTAGAGGGGGCAGGGTCCCAGTTCTTC. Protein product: CASSLEGAGSQFF.

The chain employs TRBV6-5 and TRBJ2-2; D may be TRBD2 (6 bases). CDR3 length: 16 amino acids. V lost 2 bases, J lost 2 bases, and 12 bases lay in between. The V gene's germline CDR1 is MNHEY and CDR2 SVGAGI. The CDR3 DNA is TGTGCCAGCAGTTACGTTGCGGGAATCAACACCGGGGAGCTGTTTTTT. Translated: CASSYVAGINTGELFF.

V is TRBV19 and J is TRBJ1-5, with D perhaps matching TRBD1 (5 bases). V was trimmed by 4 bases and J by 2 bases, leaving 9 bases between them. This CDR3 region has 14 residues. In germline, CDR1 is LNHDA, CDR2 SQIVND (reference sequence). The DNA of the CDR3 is TGTGCCAGTAGTAGGGGGTCGGGCAATCAGCCCCAGCATTTT. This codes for CASSRGSGNQPQHF.

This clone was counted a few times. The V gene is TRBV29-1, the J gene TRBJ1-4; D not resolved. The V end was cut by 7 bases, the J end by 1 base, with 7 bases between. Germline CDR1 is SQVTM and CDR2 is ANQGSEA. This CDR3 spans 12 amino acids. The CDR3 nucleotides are TGCAGCGCCGGGGAAACTAATGAAAAACTGTTTTTT. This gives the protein CSAGETNEKLFF. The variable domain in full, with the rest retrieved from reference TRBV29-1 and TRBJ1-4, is SAVISQKPSRDICQRGTSLTIQCQVDSQVTMMFWYRQQPGQSLTLIATANQGSEATYESGFVIDKFPISRPNLTFSTLTVSNMSPEDSSIYLCSAGETNEKLFFGSGTQLSVL.

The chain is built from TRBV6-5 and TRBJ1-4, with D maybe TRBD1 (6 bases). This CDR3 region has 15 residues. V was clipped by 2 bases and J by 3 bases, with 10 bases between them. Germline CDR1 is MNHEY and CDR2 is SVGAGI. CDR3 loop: CASSYEGVPNEKLFF. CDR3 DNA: TGTGCCAGCAGTTACGAGGGGGTGCCTAATGAAAAACTGTTTTTT.

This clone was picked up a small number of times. CDR3 loop: CASSHRTGLGSEQFF. DNA for the CDR3: TGCGCCAGCAGTCATAGAACAGGGTTGGGTAGCGAGCAGTTCTTC. This sequence joins TRBV23-1 and TRBJ2-1; TRBD1 might be the D (6 bases). TRBV23-1 is assigned to the ORF class and has an uncertain function. V lost 3 bases and J lost 10, with 19 bases in between. The CDR3 sequence is 15 residues long.

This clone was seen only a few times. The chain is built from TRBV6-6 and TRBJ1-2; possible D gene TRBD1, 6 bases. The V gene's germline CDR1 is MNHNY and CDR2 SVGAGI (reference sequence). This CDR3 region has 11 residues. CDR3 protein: CGGGGPYGYTF. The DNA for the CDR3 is TGTGGCGGGGGGGGCCCATATGGCTACACCTTC.

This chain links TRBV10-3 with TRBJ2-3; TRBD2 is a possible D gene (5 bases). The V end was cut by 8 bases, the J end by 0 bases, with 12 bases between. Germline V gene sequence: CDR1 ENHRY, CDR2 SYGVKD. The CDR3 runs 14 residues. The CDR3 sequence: CAIGRRGSTDTQYF. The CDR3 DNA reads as TGTGCCATCGGACGCCGAGGGAGCACAGATACGCAGTATTTT.